This entry concerns a single T cell receptor beta chain. This entry belongs to a study of blood T cell repertoires in COVID-19. Method: immunoSEQ multiplex PCR; TCRdb's copy keeps in-frame clones and lacks some. The data contain about 210,000 clones, approximately 90% of them singletons. The germline CDR1 and CDR2 sequences are MNHEY and SMNVEV (reference sequence). Trimming cost V 8 bases and J 3 bases; bases outside gene matches: 7. This CDR3 has 13 residues. The J gene is TRBJ2-7, the V gene TRBV27; 7 bases are a match to TRBD2. This clonotype was sampled from a man aged 40-55 years with acute or convalescent COVID-19. What was sequenced was peripheral blood. The CDR3 coding sequence is TGTGCCAGCCGGGGTAGCGGGCTCTACGAGCAGTACTTC. Translation: CASRGSGLYEQYF.